The 32 T cell receptor beta chains presented below share a single source sample, sequenced in a study of CD8 T cells in ankylosing spondylitis. The study, taken as a whole, reports: What appeared characteristic of ankylosing spondylitis blood was a TCR beta motif of 7 or 8 highly homologous variants.

TCRdb passed the 5' RACE reads through MiXCR, listing each CDR3 protein once. The table records under 450,000 distinct CDR3 sequences, approximately 17% of them present only once. For these receptors, no antigen is known. The sequencing sample was made of blood, either unsorted or a sorted T cell fraction (not recorded which). The receptors derive from a male donor with ankylosing spondylitis.

This sequence joins TRBV20-1 and TRBJ2-1; no clear D. V shed 0 bases and J shed 12 bases, with 6 bases lying between them. CDR3 length: 10 residues. CDR1 DFQATT and CDR2 SNEGSKA come from the germline V gene (reference sequence). The CDR3 protein is CSAREDGQFF. DNA for the CDR3: TGCAGTGCTAGAGAGGATGGGCAGTTCTTC.

This clonotype was observed a few times. The J gene is TRBJ2-5, the V gene TRBV5-1; 7 bases match TRBD1. The germline gives CDR1 SGHRS, CDR2 YFSETQ. This CDR3 has 17 amino acids. The J segment lost 3 bases and the V segment lost 3 bases, leaving 14 bases of the junction unmatched. CDR3 DNA sequence: TGCGCCAGCAGCTCTACAGGGGCGGCAGCAACAAAAGAGACCCAGTACTTC. It codes for CASSSTGAAATKETQYF.

This clonotype was seen at least ten times. V is TRBV5-1 and J is TRBJ2-7, with unresolved D. The CDR3 sequence is 14 residues long. Germline V gives CDR1 SGHRS, CDR2 YFSETQ. V was shortened by 0 bases and J by 1 base, with 8 bases between the two germline ends. CDR3 in amino acids: CASSLATESYEQYF. The CDR3 DNA sequence: TGCGCCAGCAGCTTGGCAACAGAATCCTACGAGCAGTACTTC. The whole variable domain, remainder taken from reference TRBV5-1 and TRBJ2-7, is KAGVTQTPRYLIKTRGQQVTLSCSPISGHRSVSWYQQTPGQGLQFLFEYFSETQRNKGNFPGRFSGRQFSNSRSEMNVSTLELGDSALYLCASSLATESYEQYFGPGTRLTVT.

The J gene is TRBJ2-3, the V gene TRBV6-4; D not resolved. The CDR3 covers 13 residues. CDR1 and CDR2 from the germline V gene are MRHNA and SNTAGT. The V end was cut by 1 base, the J end by 8 bases, with 10 bases between. CDR3 loop: CASSDFQGGTQYF. CDR3 coding DNA: TGTGCCAGCAGTGACTTTCAAGGTGGTACGCAGTATTTT.

V is TRBV6-5 and J is TRBJ2-1, with 7 bases fitting TRBD2. Germline values: CDR1 MNHEY, CDR2 SVGAGI. The length of the CDR3 is 15 residues. V shed 2 bases and J 6 bases; nucleotides not matched to a gene: 7. CDR3 in amino acids: CASSYPGTITNEQFF. The CDR3 DNA sequence: TGTGCCAGCAGTTACCCGGGGACTATAACCAATGAGCAGTTCTTC.

The chain uses TRBV5-1 and TRBJ1-2, with 8 bases fitting TRBD1. The length of the CDR3 is 15 residues. CDR1 SGHRS and CDR2 YFSETQ come from the germline V gene. V trimming: 0 bases; J trimming: 7 bases; junction bases outside the gene matches: 8. CDR3: CASSLVTTGAVGYTF. DNA for the CDR3: TGCGCCAGCAGCTTGGTAACGACAGGGGCGGTTGGCTACACCTTC.

The V call is TRBV7-9, the J call TRBJ2-7; 9 nucleotides align to TRBD1. The CDR3 contains 14 residues. Germline V gene sequence: CDR1 SEHNR, CDR2 FQNEAQ (reference sequence). J lost 5 bases, V lost 2 bases, and 4 bases had no gene match. Here the CDR3 DNA reads TGTGCCAGCAGCTTATATACAGGGGGCCACGAGCAGTACTTC. Translated: CASSLYTGGHEQYF. Together with reference TRBV7-9 and TRBJ2-7, the CDR3 gives the full variable domain: DTGVSQNPRHKITKRGQNVTFRCDPISEHNRLYWYRQTLGQGPEFLTYFQNEAQLEKSRLLSDRFSAERPKGSFSTLEIQRTEQGDSAMYLCASSLYTGGHEQYFGPGTRLTVT.

This chain's CDR3 is CAITTVGTGRPITNGELFF. The CDR3 DNA sequence: TGTGCCATCACGACCGTGGGTACAGGGCGGCCGATAACTAACGGGGAGCTGTTTTTT. The V call is TRBV11-1, the J call TRBJ2-2; D possibly corresponds to TRBD1 (6 bases). In germline, CDR1 is SGHAT, CDR2 FQDESV (reference sequence). V was pared by 10 bases and J by 7 bases, with 34 bases between. The CDR3 runs to 19 residues.

This sequence joins TRBV7-8 and TRBJ1-4; D possibly corresponds to TRBD1 (5 bases). The V gene lost 4 bases and the J gene lost 0 bases, with 9 bases spanning the gap. Germline CDR1 reads SGHVS; CDR2 reads FQNEAQ. The CDR3 has 15 amino acids. The CDR3 nucleotides read TGTGCCAGCAGCTCCCCGGGGGCAACTAATGAAAAACTGTTTTTT. This encodes CASSSPGATNEKLFF.

In its sample, this clonotype was seen a few times. The V gene is TRBV18, the J gene TRBJ2-1, with no clear D. In germline, CDR1 is KGHSH, CDR2 LQKENI. The CDR3 sequence is 16 residues long. The germline V and J ends were trimmed by 5 bases and 3 bases, with 17 bases remaining between them. CDR3 in amino acids: CASSSNTGSNYNEQFF. In DNA form, the CDR3 reads TGTGCCAGCTCATCCAACACCGGGTCAAACTACAATGAGCAGTTCTTC.

V gene TRBV7-3 combines with J gene TRBJ1-1; 7 nucleotides match TRBD1. The CDR3 is 13 residues long. The germline V gene has CDR1 SGHTA and CDR2 FQGTGA. With V trimmed by 6 bases and J by 3 bases, 4 bases remained unmatched. The CDR3 reads CASSTRGDTEAFF. As DNA, the CDR3 is TGTGCCAGCAGTACCAGGGGGGACACTGAAGCTTTCTTT.

This clonotype was counted a few times. The chain has TRBV6-2 or TRBV6-3 and TRBJ2-3, with a possible D match to TRBD2 (5 bases). This CDR3 has 15 amino acids. The ends were cut back, 9 bases at V and 2 bases at J, with 18 bases in the middle. Germline V lookup: CDR1 MNHEY, CDR2 SVGEGT. DNA of the CDR3: TGTGCCAGTTATGGACTCGCCCGGCTCACAGATACGCAGTATTTT. It translates to CASYGLARLTDTQYF.

The chain uses TRBV11-2 and TRBJ1-5; TRBD1 aligns across 7 bases. The germline V gene has CDR1 SGHAT and CDR2 FQNNGV. The CDR3 contains 17 residues. J gave up 0 bases and V 1 base, and 6 bases lay outside the gene matches. The CDR3 DNA is TGTGCCAGCAGCTTAGGCCAACAGGGGAATAGCAATCAGCCCCAGCATTTT. Translated, it gives CASSLGQQGNSNQPQHF.

This clonotype occurred a few times. The rearrangement links TRBV7-8 to TRBJ1-5; D not certain. The CDR3 runs 14 residues. Per the germline V gene, CDR1 is SGHVS and CDR2 is FQNEAQ. Trimming removed 5 bases at V and 1 base at J, with 9 bases between. The CDR3 DNA reads as TGTGCCAGCAGCACGACTGGGAGCAATCAGCCCCAGCATTTT. It yields the protein CASSTTGSNQPQHF. Combining the CDR3 with reference TRBV7-8 and TRBJ1-5 gives the whole variable domain GAGVSQSPRYKVAKRGQDVALRCDPISGHVSLFWYQQALGQGPEFLTYFQNEAQLDKSGLPSDRFFAERPEGSVSTLKIQRTQQEDSAVYLCASSTTGSNQPQHFGDGTRLSIL.

This clonotype was seen only a few times. V is TRBV6-2 or TRBV6-3 and J is TRBJ2-1; TRBD1 is a possible D gene (6 bases). The CDR3 totals 12 residues. CDR1 and CDR2 from the germline V gene are MNHEY and SVGEGT. Trimming stripped 7 bases from V and 8 bases from J, with 12 bases between. This CDR3 reads CASNGRGDEQFF. CDR3 bases: TGTGCCAGCAACGGCAGGGGCGATGAGCAGTTCTTC.

This clonotype was counted only a few times. The rearrangement links TRBV5-1 to TRBJ1-1; possible D gene TRBD1, 6 bases. Germline V gene data show CDR1 as SGHRS and CDR2 as YFSETQ. The V end was cut by 6 bases, the J end by 4 bases, with 19 bases between. The CDR3 covers 15 residues. The chain's CDR3 is CASTQGRTEGTEAFF. The CDR3 region has the DNA TGCGCCAGCACCCAGGGTAGGACAGAGGGCACTGAAGCTTTCTTT. The full variable domain, with the rest looked up from reference TRBV5-1 and TRBJ1-1, is KAGVTQTPRYLIKTRGQQVTLSCSPISGHRSVSWYQQTPGQGLQFLFEYFSETQRNKGNFPGRFSGRQFSNSRSEMNVSTLELGDSALYLCASTQGRTEGTEAFFGQGTRLTVV.

The rearrangement uses TRBV7-9 and TRBJ2-4; the D gene is possibly TRBD2 (6 bases). V was trimmed by 5 bases and J by 0 bases, leaving 14 bases between them. The CDR3 sequence is 16 residues long. CDR1 and CDR2 (germline): SEHNR, FQNEAQ (reference sequence). In DNA form, the CDR3 reads TGTGCCAGCAGCCCGATAGCGGCTCTAGCCAAAAACATTCAGTACTTC. Protein sequence: CASSPIAALAKNIQYF.

This clonotype appeared a few times. The V gene is TRBV9, the J gene TRBJ2-1; 14 positions match TRBD2. The germline gives CDR1 SGDLS, CDR2 YYNGEE. The V segment lost 2 bases and the J segment 6 bases; nucleotides outside the gene matches: 1. This CDR3 is 15 amino acids long. The CDR3 region is CASSVGLAGVNEQFF. The CDR3 DNA reads TGTGCCAGCAGCGTGGGACTAGCGGGAGTCAATGAGCAGTTCTTC.

The chain links TRBV20-1 to TRBJ1-1; perhaps TRBD1 as D (5 bases). V lost 5 bases to trimming and J lost 4 bases, with 11 bases between them. The CDR3 is 12 residues long. Germline CDR1 reads DFQATT; CDR2 reads SNEGSKA (reference sequence). The CDR3 bases are TGCAGTGCTGTACAGGAGGGCACTGAAGCTTTCTTT. Its protein is CSAVQEGTEAFF.

The genes are TRBV5-1 and TRBJ1-1; D not resolved. This CDR3 spans 13 amino acids. V was cut by 3 bases and J by 1 base, with 7 bases left in between. Germline CDR1 SGHRS, CDR2 YFSETQ. CDR3 sequence reads: CASSSEWNTEAFF. CDR3 nucleotides: TGCGCCAGCAGCTCTGAGTGGAACACTGAAGCTTTCTTT.

At least ten counts were recorded for this clonotype. This chain connects TRBV29-1 to TRBJ1-2; weak D call: TRBD1 (6 bases). This CDR3 region has 14 residues. V lost 2 bases, J lost 7 bases, and 17 bases lay in between. Germline V gene lookup returns CDR1 SQVTM and CDR2 ANQGSEA. The CDR3 reads CSVERGARSGGYTF. CDR3 sequence (DNA): TGCAGCGTTGAACGGGGGGCCAGGAGCGGTGGCTACACCTTC.

The V gene is TRBV6-5, the J gene TRBJ2-3; D not certain. CDR1 is MNHEY, CDR2 SVGAGI, per germline. CDR3 length: 13 residues. Trimming cost V 2 bases and J 2 bases, with 5 bases left between them. The CDR3 nucleotides read TGTGCCAGCAGTTACACAGACACAGATACGCAGTATTTT. Its protein is CASSYTDTDTQYF.

This clonotype was detected only once. This sequence joins TRBV24-1 and TRBJ2-3, with D maybe TRBD2 (6 bases). The CDR3 covers 15 residues. Germline CDR1 and CDR2: KGHDR and SFDVKD. V lost 3 bases and J lost 6, with 15 bases in between. CDR3 in DNA: TGTGCCACCAGTGATGGCTCTAGCGTGACTGATACGCAGTATTTT. This encodes CATSDGSSVTDTQYF.

The rearrangement joins TRBV5-1 to TRBJ1-2; D is possibly TRBD1 (6 bases). Germline V gives CDR1 SGHRS, CDR2 YFSETQ. The CDR3 totals 14 residues. Deletions cut 0 bases from V and 4 bases from J, with 10 bases between. The CDR3 DNA reads as TGCGCCAGCAGCTTGGCGGACAGCGGCTATGGCTACACCTTC. Its translation is CASSLADSGYGYTF.

This clonotype was picked up a small number of times. This chain links TRBV12-3 or TRBV12-4 with TRBJ2-7; D gene uncertain. Trimming left V 3 bases short and J 2 bases short, with 8 bases between. This CDR3 contains 13 residues. The CDR3 loop is CASSLKITYEQYF. DNA of the CDR3: TGTGCCAGCAGTTTGAAGATTACCTACGAGCAGTACTTC.

A few counts support this clonotype. V usage is TRBV7-6 and J usage is TRBJ2-3, with D unclear. Germline values: CDR1 SGHVS, CDR2 FNYEAQ. Trimming removed 0 bases from V and 5 bases from J, with 9 bases in between. This CDR3 contains 14 residues. This chain's CDR3 is CASSLAPALDTQYF. In nucleotides, the CDR3 is TGTGCCAGCAGCTTAGCTCCAGCGTTAGATACGCAGTATTTT.

This clonotype was detected a few times. This sequence joins TRBV24-1 and TRBJ2-1, with D perhaps TRBD2 (6 bases). Trimming stripped 0 bases from V and 1 base from J, with 9 bases between. This CDR3 is 16 amino acids long. Germline CDR1 KGHDR, CDR2 SFDVKD. The CDR3 sequence: CATSDLRRGSYNEQFF. In DNA, the CDR3 is TGTGCCACCAGTGATTTGCGGCGGGGATCCTACAATGAGCAGTTCTTC.

The genes are TRBV9 and TRBJ1-2; 8 bases fit TRBD1. Germline V gene lookup returns CDR1 SGDLS and CDR2 YYNGEE. Germline trimming cut 3 bases from V and 3 bases from J; bases unmatched to any gene: 4. The CDR3 is 14 residues long. The CDR3 nucleotides read TGTGCCAGCAGCGACCAGGGGGCGCACTATGGCTACACCTTC. Protein: CASSDQGAHYGYTF.

This clonotype was detected many times. The chain couples TRBV6-1 to TRBJ2-2, with 12 bases fitting TRBD1. The length of the CDR3 is 16 residues. Germline CDR1 reads MNHNS; CDR2 reads SASEGT. Trimming took 5 bases from V and 4 from J; bases not matched to a gene: 5. Here the CDR3 reads CASSRDRGLGTGELFF. The CDR3, as DNA: TGTGCCAGCAGTCGGGACAGGGGGCTTGGCACCGGGGAGCTGTTTTTT.

CDR3 nucleotides: TGTGCCAGCCGGGCGGTAGCGGGAATGGGCAATGAGCAGTTCTTC. The encoded protein is CASRAVAGMGNEQFF. The V and J genes are TRBV28 and TRBJ2-1, with 8 nucleotides matching TRBD2. The CDR3 runs to 15 residues. Germline V gives CDR1 MDHEN, CDR2 SYDVKM. V lost 8 bases to trimming and J lost 6 bases; unmatched junction nucleotides: 12.

This clonotype was counted a few times. The rearrangement links TRBV20-1 to TRBJ2-5, with 12 positions matching TRBD1. Germline trimming cut 5 bases from V and 5 bases from J; bases unmatched to any gene: 18. The CDR3 has 18 residues. From germline, CDR1 is DFQATT and CDR2 SNEGSKA (reference sequence). DNA for the CDR3: TGCAGTGCTCGTGGGGACAGGGGGCGTCTTTGGGGTCGGGAGACCCAGTACTTC. Translated, it gives CSARGDRGRLWGRETQYF.

A few counts support this clonotype. The rearrangement uses TRBV24-1 and TRBJ2-1; tentatively, D is TRBD2 (6 bases). CDR1 is KGHDR and CDR2 is SFDVKD in the germline V gene. The ends were cut back, 3 bases at V and 4 bases at J, with 15 bases in the middle. CDR3 length: 16 amino acids. The CDR3 region has the DNA TGTGCCACCAGTGATCCGGGGGACGGCGCGTACAATGAGCAGTTCTTC. Translation: CATSDPGDGAYNEQFF.